Following are 27 T cell receptor beta chains from one sample sequenced in a study of T cell responses to AZD1222 COVID-19 vaccine. Clones were read by immunoSEQ multiplex PCR, and TCRdb kept only the in-frame ones, dropping some. The sample has about 120,000 clones; approximately 93% are singletons. The sample in question was peripheral blood, obtained on day 0 of AZD1222 vaccination. The receptors originated from an adult in good health.

The J gene is TRBJ2-1, the V gene TRBV21-1. TRBV21-1 is a pseudogene locus. The CDR3 loop spans 18 amino acids. CDR3 residues: CASRLRAPSPSSYNEQFF. CDR3 DNA sequence: TGTGCCAGCAGACTCCGGGCTCCATCACCTAGCTCCTACAATGAGCAGTTCTTC.

V usage is TRBV5-8 and J usage is TRBJ2-5; D is perhaps TRBD2 (6 bases). This CDR3 comprises 15 residues. Trimming took 1 base from V and 3 from J, leaving 13 bases between them. Germline V lookup: CDR1 SGHTS, CDR2 YDEGEE. CDR3 amino acids: CASSLFSWGEETQYF. The CDR3 DNA reads as TGTGCCAGCAGCTTGTTCAGTTGGGGGGAAGAGACCCAGTACTTC.

The gene calls are TRBV4-2 and TRBJ2-7, with 9 bases identical to TRBD1. Germline V gives CDR1 LGHNA, CDR2 YNFKEQ. The CDR3 contains 15 residues. Trimming cost V 1 base and J 5 bases; bases outside gene matches: 6. The CDR3 DNA follows: TGTGCCAGCAGCCAAGGGAGGGACAGGGACCACGAGCAGTACTTC. This translates into CASSQGRDRDHEQYF.

V usage is TRBV6-5 and J usage is TRBJ1-1; the D gene is possibly TRBD1 (6 bases). Trimming took off 6 bases at V and 0 bases at J, with 11 bases between the two ends. This CDR3 spans 14 amino acids. Germline V CDR1 and CDR2: MNHEY, SVGAGI. The DNA of the CDR3 is TGTGCCAGCAGACCGACAGGAATGAACACTGAAGCTTTCTTT. As protein: CASRPTGMNTEAFF.

J is TRBJ1-1 and V is TRBV6-5; TRBD1 matches 8 bases. With 4 bases clipped from V and 1 base from J, the junction kept 5 bases outside the gene matches. The CDR3 is 15 residues long. Germline-derived CDR1 and CDR2 are MNHEY and SVGAGI. CDR3 in amino acids: CASSSRTGRNTEAFF. The CDR3, as DNA: TGTGCCAGCAGTTCTCGGACAGGGCGGAACACTGAAGCTTTCTTT.

This chain joins TRBV27 and TRBJ1-2; D is unresolved. V lost 2 bases, J lost 5 bases, and 6 bases lay in between. Per the germline V gene, CDR1 is MNHEY and CDR2 is SMNVEV (reference sequence). This CDR3 is built from 12 residues. The CDR3 is CASSLKGYGYTF. CDR3 nucleotide sequence: TGTGCCAGCAGTTTAAAAGGTTATGGCTACACCTTC.

V is TRBV19 and J is TRBJ1-2, with TRBD1 matching over 7 bases. CDR1 is LNHDA and CDR2 is SQIVND in the germline V gene (reference sequence). V lost 3 bases, J lost 8 bases, and 9 bases stayed unmatched. The CDR3 length is 14 residues. The CDR3 protein is CASSIRQGGYGYTF. CDR3 in DNA: TGTGCCAGTAGTATCAGACAGGGAGGGTACGGCTACACCTTC.

The V gene is TRBV7-2, the J gene TRBJ2-7, with a tentative D call TRBD1 (6 bases). The CDR3 length is 15 residues. Between the trimmed V and J ends, which lost 3 bases and 9 bases, there was a span of 21 bases. Germline CDR1 and CDR2: SGHTA and FQGNSA. The CDR3: CASSFLSGQYLGQYF. Here the CDR3 DNA reads TGTGCCAGCAGCTTCCTGTCGGGACAATATTTAGGGCAGTACTTC.

This clone has more than one count but fewer than ten. The chain has TRBV6-1 and TRBJ1-5; the D is unclear. Germline assignment: CDR1 MNHNS and CDR2 SASEGT. CDR3 length: 16 amino acids. V was cut by 0 bases and J by 0 bases, with 9 bases left in between. This CDR3 is CASSEAPDLSNQPQHF. CDR3 coding DNA: TGTGCCAGCAGTGAAGCGCCGGATCTTAGCAATCAGCCCCAGCATTTT.

In this sample, this clone turned up a few times. The V call is TRBV2, the J call TRBJ2-7; no clear D. Germline V gene data show CDR1 as SNHLY and CDR2 as FYNNEI. The CDR3 extends over 11 amino acids. Deletions cut 3 bases from V and 4 bases from J, with 4 bases between. The CDR3 is CASSDRYEQYF. For the CDR3, the DNA is TGTGCCAGCAGTGACAGGTACGAGCAGTACTTC.

J is TRBJ1-1 and V is TRBV19; D is perhaps TRBD1 (5 bases). Trimming left V 2 bases short and J 1 base short, with 11 bases between. The CDR3 has 15 amino acids. Germline CDR1 LNHDA, CDR2 SQIVND (reference sequence). The CDR3 DNA is TGTGCCAGTAGTATAATCGGGGGTACGAACACTGAAGCTTTCTTT. Translated, it gives CASSIIGGTNTEAFF.

The chain links TRBV6-5 to TRBJ1-1; D remains ambiguous. V dropped 4 bases and J dropped 2 bases, with 8 bases sitting between them. The CDR3 is made up of 13 amino acids. Germline V lookup: CDR1 MNHEY, CDR2 SVGAGI. CDR3 in DNA: TGTGCCAGCAGTTCCCAACGAAACACTGAAGCTTTCTTT. This sequence encodes CASSSQRNTEAFF.

The sample holds one count of this clone. The chain links TRBV7-3 to TRBJ2-2; the D gene is possibly TRBD2 (5 bases). The CDR3 contains 16 residues. The V and J ends lost 4 bases and 0 bases respectively, with 12 bases between them. Germline CDR1 reads SGHTA; CDR2 reads FQGTGA. The CDR3 DNA follows: TGTGCCAGCAGCTCCTCGCGCGGGCCGAACACCGGGGAGCTGTTTTTT. This gives the protein CASSSSRGPNTGELFF.

V is TRBV28 and J is TRBJ1-1; D might be TRBD1 (6 bases). There are 12 residues in the CDR3. In germline, CDR1 is MDHEN, CDR2 SYDVKM. V lost 4 bases, J lost 10 bases, and 13 bases lay in between. This chain's CDR3 is CASSYPGEGAFF. Written as DNA, the CDR3 is TGTGCCAGCAGTTACCCAGGGGAGGGAGCTTTCTTT.

V gene TRBV12-3 or TRBV12-4 combines with J gene TRBJ2-5; D is undetermined. The CDR3 spans 13 residues. With 0 bases removed from V and 3 bases from J, the gap between germline ends came to 5 bases. The CDR3 loop reads CASSLAVEETQYF. In DNA, the CDR3 is TGTGCCAGCAGTTTAGCCGTGGAAGAGACCCAGTACTTC.

The V and J genes are TRBV2 and TRBJ1-5, with a weak D call TRBD1 (6 bases). V was trimmed by 7 bases and J by 4 bases, leaving 17 bases between them. The germline CDR1 and CDR2 sequences are SNHLY and FYNNEI. The length of the CDR3 is 15 residues. The CDR3 DNA sequence: TGTGCCAGCAAAGGGGGACACTTGCGTAATCAGCCCCAGCATTTT. Translated, it gives CASKGGHLRNQPQHF.

This sequence joins TRBV30 and TRBJ2-1; 9 nucleotides match TRBD2. Germline lookup yields CDR1 GTSNPN and CDR2 SVGIG (reference sequence). This CDR3 comprises 13 residues. Unmatched junction bases numbered 4, after V lost 4 bases and J lost 6 bases. DNA for the CDR3: TGTGCCTGGATTTTAGCGGGAGTCAATGAGCAGTTCTTC. The encoded protein is CAWILAGVNEQFF.

The chain has TRBV5-1 and TRBJ2-1, with D unresolved. Germline CDR1 is SGHRS and CDR2 is YFSETQ. V lost 4 bases and J 14 bases, leaving 16 bases between the germline ends. The CDR3 contains 12 residues. CDR3 DNA sequence: TGCGCCAGCAGCGACCTGACCGGGCGAGAGTTCTTC. As protein: CASSDLTGREFF. Complete variable domain (other parts from reference TRBV5-1 and TRBJ2-1): KAGVTQTPRYLIKTRGQQVTLSCSPISGHRSVSWYQQTPGQGLQFLFEYFSETQRNKGNFPGRFSGRQFSNSRSEMNVSTLELGDSALYLCASSDLTGREFFGPGTRLTVL.

The chain is built from TRBV7-9 and TRBJ1-2; the D is unclear. Germline assignment: CDR1 SEHNR and CDR2 FQNEAQ (reference sequence). V was shortened by 2 bases and J by 2 bases, with 12 bases between the two germline ends. The CDR3 runs 15 residues. CDR3 in amino acids: CASSLTDRTNYGYTF. Here the CDR3 DNA reads TGTGCCAGCAGCTTAACGGACCGCACAAACTATGGCTACACCTTC.

The V and J genes are TRBV7-9 and TRBJ1-3; unclear D gene. CDR3 length equals 16 residues. CDR1 is SEHNR, CDR2 FQNEAQ, per germline (reference sequence). V was shortened by 1 base and J by 0 bases, with 10 bases between the two germline ends. The CDR3 sequence is CASSLGLLSSGNTIYF. CDR3 DNA: TGTGCCAGCAGCTTAGGCCTTCTGAGCTCTGGAAACACCATATATTTT. Full variable domain (rest looked up from reference TRBV7-9 and TRBJ1-3): DTGVSQNPRHKITKRGQNVTFRCDPISEHNRLYWYRQTLGQGPEFLTYFQNEAQLEKSRLLSDRFSAERPKGSFSTLEIQRTEQGDSAMYLCASSLGLLSSGNTIYFGEGSWLTVV.

The chain recombines TRBV4-1 with TRBJ2-7; TRBD2 matches 12 bases. CDR1 and CDR2 (germline): MGHRA, YSYEKL. The length of the CDR3 is 15 residues. The trim removed 4 bases at V and 6 bases at J, leaving 7 bases unmatched. In DNA form, the CDR3 reads TGCGCCAGCAGCCTCAGACTAGCGGGAGTAGCCGAGCAGTACTTC. This codes for CASSLRLAGVAEQYF.

The chain links TRBV5-6 to TRBJ2-5; D tentatively fits TRBD1 or TRBD2 (5 bases each). Germline V gene lookup returns CDR1 SGHDT and CDR2 YYEEEE. The CDR3 has 15 amino acids. Trimming cost V 0 bases and J 4 bases, with 13 bases left between them. The CDR3 DNA sequence: TGTGCCAGCAGCTTGGCTCGAGGGGCGGCAGAGACCCAGTACTTC. Residues: CASSLARGAAETQYF.

This rearrangement joins TRBV19 to TRBJ1-1; D unclear. Per germline, CDR1 LNHDA and CDR2 SQIVND (reference sequence). This CDR3 contains 14 residues. Trimming removed 2 bases from V and 3 bases from J, with 10 bases in between. CDR3 DNA: TGTGCCAGTAGTATATGGGGTCGAGACACTGAAGCTTTCTTT. This gives the protein CASSIWGRDTEAFF.

This chain joins TRBV13 and TRBJ2-1; D call uncertain. Germline assignment: CDR1 PRHDT and CDR2 FYEKMQ (reference sequence). V was clipped by 9 bases and J by 4 bases, with 7 bases between them. The CDR3 length is 11 residues. In nucleotides, the CDR3 is TGTGCCAGTTTGAGGTACAATGAGCAGTTCTTC. Translation: CASLRYNEQFF.

The gene calls are TRBV7-9 and TRBJ1-2; D is undetermined. The V and J ends lost 6 bases and 4 bases respectively, with 15 bases between them. The germline gives CDR1 SEHNR, CDR2 FQNEAQ (reference sequence). The CDR3 spans 14 residues. The CDR3 sequence: CASRAGSTSYGYTF. The CDR3, as DNA: TGTGCCAGCAGGGCAGGCAGTACCTCCTATGGCTACACCTTC.

The rearrangement joins TRBV6-6 to TRBJ2-1; TRBD2 agrees at 9 bases. CDR1 is MNHNY and CDR2 is SVGAGI in the germline V gene (reference sequence). Trimming at V came to 2 bases and at J to 7 bases, leaving 6 bases not matched to a gene. The CDR3 extends over 15 amino acids. The CDR3 region is CASSYTGTSRNEQFF. CDR3 DNA sequence: TGTGCCAGCAGTTACACGGGGACTAGCAGGAATGAGCAGTTCTTC.

This chain uses TRBV19 with TRBJ2-5, with 14 nucleotides matching TRBD2. This CDR3 is 16 amino acids long. The J segment lost 2 bases and the V segment lost 2 bases, leaving 1 base of the junction unmatched. In germline, CDR1 is LNHDA, CDR2 SQIVND (reference sequence). CDR3 in amino acids: CASSIRLAGGQETQYF. DNA for the CDR3: TGTGCCAGTAGTATAAGACTAGCGGGAGGGCAAGAGACCCAGTACTTC.